The 17 T cell receptor beta chains reported below all come from one sample, sequenced in a study of blood T cell repertoires in COVID-19. Repertoires were generated with immunoSEQ multiplex PCR, while TCRdb's copy carries only in-frame clones and drops some. The sample carries fewer than 200,000 clones, around 80% recorded once. The specimen sequenced was peripheral blood. All receptors come from a man aged 65 to 85 with active or convalescent COVID-19.

A word on this clone: Just one base apart from a much larger clone, this may be a read error. This chain links TRBV12-3 or TRBV12-4 with TRBJ1-1; maybe TRBD1 (5 bases). The CDR3 totals 13 residues. Trimming left V 5 bases short and J 1 base short, with 8 bases between. Here the CDR3 DNA reads TGTGCCAGCAGTCCCCAGGGGAACACTGAAGCTTTCTTT. Amino acids: CASSPQGNTEAFF.

The chain combines TRBV5-4 with TRBJ1-3, with 7 bases fitting TRBD1. CDR1 SGHNT and CDR2 YYREEE come from the germline V gene (reference sequence). The V gene end was trimmed by 0 bases and the J gene end by 2 bases; junction bases not matched to a gene: 2. The CDR3 is 15 residues long. The DNA for the CDR3 is TGTGCCAGCAGCTTGGGACAGGGCACTGGAAACACCATATATTTT. Protein sequence: CASSLGQGTGNTIYF.

The chain couples TRBV27 to TRBJ2-1; tentative D call: TRBD2 (5 bases). Germline CDR1 MNHEY, CDR2 SMNVEV (reference sequence). With 5 bases removed from V and 15 bases from J, the gap between germline ends came to 14 bases. CDR3 length: 11 amino acids. CDR3 residues: CASSAASSWFF. The CDR3 DNA is TGTGCCAGCAGTGCAGCTAGCTCCTGGTTCTTC.

V usage is TRBV28 and J usage is TRBJ1-6; D unresolved. Trimming took 6 bases from V and 15 from J, leaving 12 bases between them. Germline V CDR1 and CDR2: MDHEN, SYDVKM. The CDR3 is 11 amino acids. The CDR3 nucleotides read TGTGCCAGCAGCGATGAGGGCCACCTCCACTTT. It codes for CASSDEGHLHF.

CDR3 amino acids: CASSQEGKNSPLHF. CDR3 nucleotides: TGCGCCAGCAGCCAAGAGGGCAAAAATTCACCCCTCCACTTT. The chain joins TRBV4-1 to TRBJ1-6; D ambiguous. V was clipped by 0 bases and J by 7 bases, with 7 bases between them. Germline V gives CDR1 MGHRA, CDR2 YSYEKL. This CDR3 comprises 14 residues.

The chain links TRBV12-3 or TRBV12-4 to TRBJ1-1; D uncertain. The CDR3 length is 13 residues. Between the trimmed V and J ends, which lost 5 bases and 1 base, there was a span of 8 bases. The CDR3 protein is CASSLNGNTEAFF. CDR3 DNA sequence: TGTGCCAGCAGTCTGAACGGGAACACTGAAGCTTTCTTT.

The rearrangement joins TRBV7-2 to TRBJ2-1; 8 nucleotides agree with TRBD2. After removal of 1 base from V and 9 bases from J, the junction contained 11 bases not matched to a gene. Germline V gene data show CDR1 as SGHTA and CDR2 as FQGNSA. The CDR3 covers 16 residues. The chain's CDR3 is CASSLGSGGPLGEQFF. CDR3 nucleotides: TGTGCCAGCAGCTTAGGCAGCGGGGGTCCTTTAGGTGAGCAGTTCTTC.

J is TRBJ1-2 and V is TRBV2; 7 nucleotides agree with TRBD1. J gave up 2 bases and V 4 bases, and 4 bases lay outside the gene matches. The CDR3 extends over 14 amino acids. Germline V CDR1 and CDR2: SNHLY, FYNNEI. The CDR3 is CASSGTGANYGYTF. In nucleotides, the CDR3 is TGTGCCAGCAGTGGCACAGGGGCGAACTATGGCTACACCTTC.

The CDR3 nucleotides read TGTGCCAGCAGCTTGTGGCAGGTGGGCGGCTACACCTTC. It translates to CASSLWQVGGYTF. This chain uses TRBV5-4 with TRBJ1-2, with unresolved D. The V gene's germline CDR1 is SGHNT and CDR2 YYREEE (reference sequence). CDR3 size: 13 residues. V was clipped by 1 base and J by 8 bases, with 12 bases between them. Complete variable domain (other parts from reference TRBV5-4 and TRBJ1-2): ETGVTQSPTHLIKTRGQQVTLRCSSQSGHNTVSWYQQALGQGPQFIFQYYREEENGRGNFPPRFSGLQFPNYSSELNVNALELDDSALYLCASSLWQVGGYTFGSGTRLTVV.

The chain joins TRBV3-1 (or the pseudogene TRBV3-2) to TRBJ1-2, with 8 bases fitting TRBD1. CDR1 is LGHDT, CDR2 YNNKEL, per germline (reference sequence). Germline trimming cut 1 base from V and 8 bases from J; bases unmatched to any gene: 15. The CDR3 covers 17 residues. The CDR3 reads CASSQGVPRTGSKGYTF. DNA of the CDR3: TGTGCCAGCAGCCAAGGTGTACCTCGGACAGGGAGTAAGGGCTACACCTTC.

This clone was detected a few times. The chain employs TRBV12-3 or TRBV12-4 and TRBJ1-3; D uncertain. The length of the CDR3 is 11 residues. Trimming took 3 bases from V and 7 from J, leaving 4 bases between them. This chain's CDR3 is CASSLRNTIYF. The CDR3, as DNA: TGTGCCAGCAGTTTGAGGAACACCATATATTTT.

J is TRBJ1-1 and V is TRBV5-1; TRBD1 aligns across 9 bases. The CDR3 length is 13 residues. Germline V gene lookup returns CDR1 SGHRS and CDR2 YFSETQ. J was trimmed by 9 bases and V by 0 bases; bases with no gene match: 3. CDR3 sequence reads: CASSLEQGAQAFF. The DNA of the CDR3 is TGCGCCAGCAGCTTGGAACAGGGGGCCCAAGCTTTCTTT.

This clone was counted a few times. The genes are TRBV7-9 and TRBJ1-2, with D maybe TRBD1 (5 bases). The CDR3 consists of 15 residues. Germline CDR1 and CDR2: SEHNR and FQNEAQ (reference sequence). Deletions cut 5 bases from V and 4 bases from J, with 17 bases between. CDR3 residues: CASSPGRQLGYGYTF. For the CDR3, the DNA is TGTGCCAGCAGCCCAGGGCGCCAGCTGGGCTATGGCTACACCTTC.

The chain employs TRBV7-9 and TRBJ1-4; D unresolved. Germline V lookup: CDR1 SEHNR, CDR2 FQNEAQ (reference sequence). The CDR3 totals 14 residues. Trimming pared 2 bases from V and 2 bases from J, leaving 6 bases between. CDR3 in amino acids: CASSLRGTNEKLFF. The CDR3 nucleotides read TGTGCCAGCAGCTTACGAGGGACTAATGAAAAACTGTTTTTT.

J is TRBJ1-5 and V is TRBV28; 7 nucleotides align to TRBD1. With V trimmed by 5 bases and J by 1 base, 5 bases remained unmatched. There are 15 residues in the CDR3. CDR1 and CDR2 from the germline V gene are MDHEN and SYDVKM. The DNA for the CDR3 is TGTGCCAGCAGTACCAACAGGGGAAGCAATCAGCCCCAGCATTTT. Translation gives CASSTNRGSNQPQHF. Supplemented by reference TRBV28 and TRBJ1-5, the full variable domain reads DVKVTQSSRYLVKRTGEKVFLECVQDMDHENMFWYRQDPGLGLRLIYFSYDVKMKEKGDIPEGYSVSREKKERFSLILESASTNQTSMYLCASSTNRGSNQPQHFGDGTRLSIL.

This clone showed up just a few times. The J gene is TRBJ1-2, the V gene TRBV3-1 (or the pseudogene TRBV3-2), with D unclear. Germline-derived CDR1 and CDR2 are LGHDT and YNNKEL (reference sequence). The CDR3 is 15 amino acids. V lost 0 bases and J lost 5, with 13 bases in between. The CDR3: CASSQEETAWYGYTF. CDR3 DNA sequence: TGTGCCAGCAGCCAAGAAGAAACAGCATGGTATGGCTACACCTTC.

The rearrangement links TRBV6-2 or TRBV6-3 to TRBJ1-2; D perhaps matches TRBD1 (5 bases). This CDR3 contains 14 residues. The V gene's germline CDR1 is MNHEY and CDR2 SVGEGT. V lost 6 bases and J lost 1, with 12 bases in between. DNA of the CDR3: TGTGCCAGCAGCCTACCACAGGATAACTATGGCTACACCTTC. Amino acid sequence: CASSLPQDNYGYTF.